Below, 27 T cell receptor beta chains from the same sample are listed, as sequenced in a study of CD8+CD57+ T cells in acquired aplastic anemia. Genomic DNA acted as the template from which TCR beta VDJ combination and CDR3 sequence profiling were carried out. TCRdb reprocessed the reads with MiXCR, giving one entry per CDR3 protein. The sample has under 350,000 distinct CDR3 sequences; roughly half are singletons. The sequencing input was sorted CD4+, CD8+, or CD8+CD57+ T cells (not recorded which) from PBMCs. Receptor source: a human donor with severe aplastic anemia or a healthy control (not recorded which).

In DNA, the CDR3 is TGTGCCAGTAGTTGGGGAGTGACAGAAAATCAGCCCCAGCATTTT. It is translated as CASSWGVTENQPQHF. The chain has TRBV19 and TRBJ1-5; D may be TRBD1 (5 bases). CDR1 is LNHDA and CDR2 is SQIVND in the germline V gene (reference sequence). This CDR3 contains 15 residues. Trimming took 5 bases from V and 4 from J, leaving 15 bases between them. Supplemented by reference TRBV19 and TRBJ1-5, the full variable domain reads DGGITQSPKYLFRKEGQNVTLSCEQNLNHDAMYWYRQDPGQGLRLIYYSQIVNDFQKGDIAEGYSVSREKKESFPLTVTSAQKNPTAFYLCASSWGVTENQPQHFGDGTRLSIL.

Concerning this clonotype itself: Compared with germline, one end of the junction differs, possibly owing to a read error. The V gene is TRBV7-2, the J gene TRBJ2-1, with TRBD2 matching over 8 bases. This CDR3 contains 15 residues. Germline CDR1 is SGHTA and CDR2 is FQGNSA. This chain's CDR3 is CASSLSSGGQNEQLF. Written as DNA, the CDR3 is TGTGCCAGCAGCCTTTCCAGCGGGGGCCAGAATGAGCAGCTCTTC.

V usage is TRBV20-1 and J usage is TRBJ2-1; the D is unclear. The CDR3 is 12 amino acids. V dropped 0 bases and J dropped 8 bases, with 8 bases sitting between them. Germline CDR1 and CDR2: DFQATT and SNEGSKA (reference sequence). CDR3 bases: TGCAGTGCTAGAGATCGAGGCCATGAGCAGTTCTTC. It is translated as CSARDRGHEQFF.

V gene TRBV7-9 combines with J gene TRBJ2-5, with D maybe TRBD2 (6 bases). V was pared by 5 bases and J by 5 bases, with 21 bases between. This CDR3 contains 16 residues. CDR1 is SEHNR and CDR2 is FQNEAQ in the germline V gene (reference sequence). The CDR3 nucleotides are TGTGCCAGCAGCCACCTAAGGACCGCCGGAGGGGAGACCCAGTACTTC. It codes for CASSHLRTAGGETQYF.

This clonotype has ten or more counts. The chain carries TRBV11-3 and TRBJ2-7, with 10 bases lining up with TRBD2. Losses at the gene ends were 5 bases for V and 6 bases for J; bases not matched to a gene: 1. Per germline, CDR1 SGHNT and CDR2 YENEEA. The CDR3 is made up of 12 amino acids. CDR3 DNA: TGTGCCAGCAGCAAGCGGGGGGGCGAGCAGTACTTC. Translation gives CASSKRGGEQYF.

DNA of the CDR3: TGTGCCAGCAGCTTGGTAGCGGGGGGTCAGGCAGATACGCAGTATTTT. It yields the protein CASSLVAGGQADTQYF. The V call is TRBV5-5, the J call TRBJ2-3; 10 bases agree with TRBD2. Germline V CDR1 and CDR2: SGHKS, YYEKEE (reference sequence). This CDR3 contains 16 residues. Trimming took 0 bases from V and 4 from J; bases not matched to a gene: 5.

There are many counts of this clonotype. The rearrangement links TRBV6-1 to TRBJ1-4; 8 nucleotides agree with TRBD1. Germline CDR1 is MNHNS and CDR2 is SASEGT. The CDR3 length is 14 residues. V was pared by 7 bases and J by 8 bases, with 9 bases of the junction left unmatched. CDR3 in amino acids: CASTPATGEEKLFF. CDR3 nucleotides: TGTGCCAGCACCCCCGCGACAGGGGAAGAAAAACTGTTTTTT.

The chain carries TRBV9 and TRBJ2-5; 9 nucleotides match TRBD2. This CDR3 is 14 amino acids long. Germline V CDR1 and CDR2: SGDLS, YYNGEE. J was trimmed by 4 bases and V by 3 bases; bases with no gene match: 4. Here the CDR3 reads CASSGSGRGETQYF. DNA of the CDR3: TGTGCCAGCAGCGGTAGCGGGAGAGGAGAGACCCAGTACTTC.

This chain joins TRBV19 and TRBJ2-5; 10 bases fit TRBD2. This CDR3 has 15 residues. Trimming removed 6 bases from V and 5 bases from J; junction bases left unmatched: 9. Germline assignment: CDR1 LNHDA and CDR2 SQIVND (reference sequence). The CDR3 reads CASSSDIAGGETQYF. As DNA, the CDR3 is TGTGCCAGTAGCTCTGATATAGCGGGAGGCGAGACCCAGTACTTC.

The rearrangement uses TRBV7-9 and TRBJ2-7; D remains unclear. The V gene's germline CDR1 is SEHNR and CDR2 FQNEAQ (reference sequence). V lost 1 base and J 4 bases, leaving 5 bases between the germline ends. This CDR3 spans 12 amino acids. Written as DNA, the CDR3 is TGTGCCAGCAGCTTAGTACCGTACGAGCAGTACTTC. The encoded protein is CASSLVPYEQYF.

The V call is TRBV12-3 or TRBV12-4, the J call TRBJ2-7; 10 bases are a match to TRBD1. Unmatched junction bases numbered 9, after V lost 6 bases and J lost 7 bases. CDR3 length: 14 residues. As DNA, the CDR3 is TGTGCCAGCAGGCAGACAGGGGGCGACGGGGAGCAGTACTTC. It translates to CASRQTGGDGEQYF.

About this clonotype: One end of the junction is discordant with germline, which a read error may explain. CDR3 sequence (DNA): TGTGCCAGCAGCTTCGGCCCCGGGGAGCTGTACTTC. It codes for CASSFGPGELYF. The chain combines TRBV7-6 with TRBJ2-7; D is perhaps TRBD2 (5 bases). The V gene's germline CDR1 is SGHVS and CDR2 FNYEAQ. The length of the CDR3 is 12 residues.

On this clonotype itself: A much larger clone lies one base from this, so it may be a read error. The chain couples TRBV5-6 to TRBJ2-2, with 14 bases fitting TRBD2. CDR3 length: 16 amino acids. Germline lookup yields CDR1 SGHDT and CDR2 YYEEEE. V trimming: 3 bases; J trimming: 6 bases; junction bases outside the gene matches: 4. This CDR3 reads CASSWTSGGTAGELFF. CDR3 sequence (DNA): TGTGCCAGCAGCTGGACTAGCGGGGGGACCGCCGGGGAGCTGTTTTTT.

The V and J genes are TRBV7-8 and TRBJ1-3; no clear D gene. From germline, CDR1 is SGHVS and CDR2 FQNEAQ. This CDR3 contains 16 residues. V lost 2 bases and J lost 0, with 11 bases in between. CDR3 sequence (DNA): TGTGCCAGCAGCTTAAAACGGCCGAGCTCTGGAAACACCATATATTTT. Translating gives CASSLKRPSSGNTIYF.

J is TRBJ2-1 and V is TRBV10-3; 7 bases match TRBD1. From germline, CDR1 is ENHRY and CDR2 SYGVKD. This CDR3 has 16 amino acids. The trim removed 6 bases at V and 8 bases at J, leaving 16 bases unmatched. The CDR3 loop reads CAIRREGDRVFDEQFF. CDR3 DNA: TGTGCCATCAGACGGGAAGGCGACAGGGTGTTTGATGAGCAGTTCTTC.

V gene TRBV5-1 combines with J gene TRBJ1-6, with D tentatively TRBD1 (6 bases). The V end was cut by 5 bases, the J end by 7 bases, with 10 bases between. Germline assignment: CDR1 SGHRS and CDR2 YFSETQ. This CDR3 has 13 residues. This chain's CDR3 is CASRGQGNSPLHF. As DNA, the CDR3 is TGCGCCAGCAGGGGGCAGGGGAATTCACCCCTCCACTTT.

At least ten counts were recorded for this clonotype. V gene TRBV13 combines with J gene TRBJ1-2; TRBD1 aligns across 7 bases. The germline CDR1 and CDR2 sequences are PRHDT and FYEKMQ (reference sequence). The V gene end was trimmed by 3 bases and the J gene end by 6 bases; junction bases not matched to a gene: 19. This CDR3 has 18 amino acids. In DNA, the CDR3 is TGTGCCAGCAGCTTCTCCCCTCCTATGGACAGGTTAACTGATGGCTACACCTTC. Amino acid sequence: CASSFSPPMDRLTDGYTF.

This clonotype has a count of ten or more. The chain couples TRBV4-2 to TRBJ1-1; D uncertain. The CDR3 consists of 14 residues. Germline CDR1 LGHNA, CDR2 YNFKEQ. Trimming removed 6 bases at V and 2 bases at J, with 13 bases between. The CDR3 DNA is TGTGCCAGCAGTTTCTTCGACCCCAACACTGAAGCTTTCTTT. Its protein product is CASSFFDPNTEAFF.

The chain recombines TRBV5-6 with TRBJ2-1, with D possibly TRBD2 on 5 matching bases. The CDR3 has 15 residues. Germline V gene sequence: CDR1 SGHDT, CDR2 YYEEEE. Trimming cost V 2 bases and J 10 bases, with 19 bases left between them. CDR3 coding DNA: TGTGCCAGCAGCTTATTCCCCCAGGAGGAGGACGAGCAGTTCTTC. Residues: CASSLFPQEEDEQFF.

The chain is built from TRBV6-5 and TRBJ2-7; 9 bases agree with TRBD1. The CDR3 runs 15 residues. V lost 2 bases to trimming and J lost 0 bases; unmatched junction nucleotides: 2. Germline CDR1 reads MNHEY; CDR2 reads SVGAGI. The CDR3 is CASSYRGQGSYEQYF. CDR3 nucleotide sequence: TGTGCCAGCAGTTACAGGGGACAGGGCTCCTACGAGCAGTACTTC.

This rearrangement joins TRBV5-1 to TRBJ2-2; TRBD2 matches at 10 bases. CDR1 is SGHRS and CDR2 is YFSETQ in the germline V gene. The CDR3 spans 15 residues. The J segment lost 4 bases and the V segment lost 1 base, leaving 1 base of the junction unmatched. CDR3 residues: CASSLTSGATGELFF. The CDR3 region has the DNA TGCGCCAGCAGCTTGACTAGCGGGGCCACCGGGGAGCTGTTTTTT.

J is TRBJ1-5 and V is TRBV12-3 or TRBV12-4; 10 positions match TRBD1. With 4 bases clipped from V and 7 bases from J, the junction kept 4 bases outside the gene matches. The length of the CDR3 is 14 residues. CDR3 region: CASSSGTGEQPQHF. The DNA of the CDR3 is TGTGCCAGCAGTTCCGGGACAGGGGAACAGCCCCAGCATTTT.

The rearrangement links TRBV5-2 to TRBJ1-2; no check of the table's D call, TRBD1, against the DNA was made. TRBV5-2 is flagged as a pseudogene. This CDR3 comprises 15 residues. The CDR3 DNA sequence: TGTGCCAGCGTTGAAGATCAGGGCGCAGGCTATGGCTACACCTTC. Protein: CASVEDQGAGYGYTF.

The CDR3 sequence: CSATGHLNTEAFF. CDR3 sequence (DNA): TGCAGTGCTACAGGACACTTGAACACTGAAGCTTTCTTT. V is TRBV20-1 and J is TRBJ1-1; possible D gene TRBD1, 5 bases. This CDR3 has 13 residues. Germline V CDR1 and CDR2: DFQATT, SNEGSKA (reference sequence). Deletions cut 4 bases from V and 0 bases from J, with 9 bases between.

CDR3 in DNA: TGTGCCAGCAGCTTAGACGGGGCCGGGGGGGTAGGAGATACGCAGTATTTT. Protein product: CASSLDGAGGVGDTQYF. J is TRBJ2-3 and V is TRBV7-3; the match to TRBD2 covers 8 bases. The length of the CDR3 is 17 residues. Germline V gene sequence: CDR1 SGHTA, CDR2 FQGTGA. Losses at the gene ends were 2 bases for V and 5 bases for J; bases not matched to a gene: 12. The whole variable domain, filled in from reference TRBV7-3 and TRBJ2-3, reads GAGVSQTPSNKVTEKGKYVELRCDPISGHTALYWYRQSLGQGPEFLIYFQGTGAADDSGLPNDRFFAVRPEGSVSTLKIQRTERGDSAVYLCASSLDGAGGVGDTQYFGPGTRLTVL.

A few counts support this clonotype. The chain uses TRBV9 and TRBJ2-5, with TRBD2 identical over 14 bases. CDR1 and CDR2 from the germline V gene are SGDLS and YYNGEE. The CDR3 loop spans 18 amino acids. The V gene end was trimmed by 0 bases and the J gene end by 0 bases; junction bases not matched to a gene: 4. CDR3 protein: CASSVGLAGGLYQETQYF. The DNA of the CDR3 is TGTGCCAGCAGCGTAGGACTAGCGGGGGGGTTGTACCAAGAGACCCAGTACTTC. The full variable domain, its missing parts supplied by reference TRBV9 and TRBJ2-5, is DSGVTQTPKHLITATGQRVTLRCSPRSGDLSVYWYQQSLDQGLQFLIQYYNGEERAKGNILERFSAQQFPDLHSELNLSSLELGDSALYFCASSVGLAGGLYQETQYFGPGTRLLVL.

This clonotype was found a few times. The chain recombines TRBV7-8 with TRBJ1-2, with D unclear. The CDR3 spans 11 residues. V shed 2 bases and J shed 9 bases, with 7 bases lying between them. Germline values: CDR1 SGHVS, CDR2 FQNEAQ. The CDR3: CASSLRRSYTF. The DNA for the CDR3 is TGTGCCAGCAGCTTACGACGGAGCTACACCTTC.